This TCR beta chain derives from a study of blood T cell repertoires in COVID-19 (dated by TCRdb to between 2020 and 2021). About the study as a whole: Samples from collaborators originated in the United States, Italy and Spain and spanned both the acute and convalescent phases of COVID-19. The material from the prospective study consisted of cDNA or gDNA derived from T cells, B-cell-depleted T cells, or PBMCs. The dataset comprised deeply sampled blood TCRbeta repertoires from subjects exposed to, actively infected with, or recovered from COVID-19. The repertoires were released in a freely available public database intended as a resource for research on the immune response to SARS-CoV-2. The samples were drawn from two sources: the first 160 participants of the ongoing ImmuneRACE study, and 1,000 to 1,500 subjects contributed by 6 global collaborators. The sample metadata nearly always contained a de-identified subject ID, COVID-19 status, age in years and sex. Where available, HLA class I and class II types were taken from metadata supplied by the sample provider and were not determined by assay-based typing.

The collaborating institutions used their own protocols to collect whole blood in K2EDTA tubes. For TCRbeta analysis, collaborator samples were shipped as frozen whole blood, as isolated PBMCs, or as DNA extracted from either sample type. Overall results and qualifications from the work: How much clinical and demographic metadata was included differed by source and by participant, and the metadata was provided uncurated.

Remarks on this clone: Its antigen remains undetermined. No quality values exist for individual bases; no much larger clone is one base distant.

V was cut back by 2 bases and J by 0 bases, leaving a gap of 6 bases between them. From its cysteine to its phenylalanine, the CDR3 spans 14 amino acids. Only CDR3 DNA remains: 42 bases, in frame from the first base. CDR1 and CDR2, per the germline V gene, are SGHDT and YYEEEE. TCRbeta CDR3 regions were amplified from genomic DNA using the immunoSEQ Assay, a bias-controlled multiplex PCR. The authors processed their data as follows. Within the assay, amplification of reference gene primers was used to estimate how many nucleated cells each sample contained. To quantify the absolute abundance of each unique TCRbeta CDR3 rearrangement, sequence reads were collapsed and filtered. For each sample, productive Simpson clonality was calculated as the square root of Simpson's diversity index across productive rearrangements. TCRdb mirrors the immuneACCESS table, restricted to in-frame sequences. Some clones are absent from its copies; in checked studies, under half trace to an unresolved V gene, and the reason for the others is unknown. That table gives V, J and clone size, and the DNA gave D and trimming. This sample is represented by a few hundred thousand clones; about 85% of them were singletons. Of the sample, about 3.6% is held by the ten largest clones.

Sequencing input: peripheral blood. The clonotype comes from a woman younger than 30 with acute or convalescent COVID-19. The chain is made from TRBV5-6 and TRBJ1-3, with the D segment identity uncertain. The DNA is TGTGCCAGCAGCTTTAGTAGCTCTGGAAACACCATATATTTT. The resulting protein is CASSFSSSGNTIYF.